The next 7 T cell receptor beta chains were all read from a single sample in a study of shared clonotypes between healthy human individuals. Measured with immunoSEQ multiplex PCR; TCRdb has only the in-frame clones, and not every one. The sample has 550,000 to 650,000 clones, about 96% seen once; the top ten hold approximately 0.1%. Naive-designated CD8 cells lacked CD45RO, were positively enriched for CCR7, and omitted terminally differentiated effector memory CD45RA+ cells. Sequencing used naive CD8+ T cells sorted from blood. Receptor source: a woman under 40 in good health.

The CDR3 protein is CASSFSGGSTDTQYF. CDR3 coding DNA: TGCGCCAGCAGCTTTTCCGGCGGTAGCACAGATACGCAGTATTTT. The rearrangement joins TRBV5-1 to TRBJ2-3; D ambiguous. V was clipped by 2 bases and J by 0 bases, with 10 bases between them. The germline V gene has CDR1 SGHRS and CDR2 YFSETQ. The CDR3 consists of 15 residues. The entire variable domain, with the rest obtained from reference TRBV5-1 and TRBJ2-3, is as follows: KAGVTQTPRYLIKTRGQQVTLSCSPISGHRSVSWYQQTPGQGLQFLFEYFSETQRNKGNFPGRFSGRQFSNSRSEMNVSTLELGDSALYLCASSFSGGSTDTQYFGPGTRLTVL.

As regards this clone: The same CDR3 arises from other DNA sequences in this sample as well. The chain joins TRBV5-4 to TRBJ2-1; possible D gene TRBD2, 5 bases. Per germline, CDR1 SGHNT and CDR2 YYREEE (reference sequence). There are 11 residues in the CDR3. V was pared by 4 bases and J by 10 bases, with 9 bases between. CDR3 nucleotides: TGTGCCAGCAGCCTGGAGGCCGAGCAGTTCTTC. This translates into CASSLEAEQFF. Full variable domain (outside the CDR3, taken from reference TRBV5-4 and TRBJ2-1): ETGVTQSPTHLIKTRGQQVTLRCSSQSGHNTVSWYQQALGQGPQFIFQYYREEENGRGNFPPRFSGLQFPNYSSELNVNALELDDSALYLCASSLEAEQFFGPGTRLTVL.

The CDR3 reads CASSQATGWIEQYF. Written as DNA, the CDR3 is TGTGCCAGCAGCCAAGCGACAGGGTGGATCGAGCAGTACTTC. The chain carries TRBV14 and TRBJ2-7; 7 positions match TRBD1. Per the germline V gene, CDR1 is SGHDN and CDR2 is FVKESK. V was clipped by 1 base and J by 6 bases; unmatched bases: 6. CDR3 length equals 14 residues. The full variable domain, rest sourced from reference TRBV14 and TRBJ2-7, is EAGVTQFPSHSVIEKGQTVTLRCDPISGHDNLYWYRRVMGKEIKFLLHFVKESKQDESGMPNNRFLAERTGGTYSTLKVQPAELEDSGVYFCASSQATGWIEQYFGPGTRLTVT.

The chain combines TRBV7-9 with TRBJ2-2; 7 bases map to TRBD1. This CDR3 is 16 amino acids long. Germline CDR1 is SEHNR and CDR2 is FQNEAQ (reference sequence). With V trimmed by 4 bases and J by 1 base, 6 bases remained unmatched. The CDR3 region is CASSSLQGLNTGELFF. The CDR3 nucleotides read TGTGCCAGCAGCTCACTACAGGGGTTGAACACCGGGGAGCTGTTTTTT.

A single count supports this clone. The V gene is TRBV7-9, the J gene TRBJ1-2; no definite D call. The V end was cut by 6 bases, the J end by 8 bases, with 16 bases between. CDR1 and CDR2 (germline): SEHNR, FQNEAQ (reference sequence). The CDR3 is made up of 13 amino acids. The chain's CDR3 is CASSRAAGEGYTF. The CDR3 bases are TGTGCCAGCAGTCGAGCGGCTGGGGAAGGCTACACCTTC.

V is TRBV6-6 and J is TRBJ2-5; 9 bases line up with TRBD1. J gave up 3 bases and V 5 bases, and 7 bases lay outside the gene matches. CDR1 and CDR2 (germline): MNHNY, SVGAGI (reference sequence). This CDR3 spans 15 amino acids. The CDR3 coding sequence is TGTGCCAGCAGTCCCTGGACAGGGGTTGAAGAGACCCAGTACTTC. This encodes CASSPWTGVEETQYF.

This sequence joins TRBV7-6 and TRBJ1-1; D not resolved. The CDR3 length is 13 residues. Deletions cut 2 bases from V and 3 bases from J, with 7 bases between. Germline CDR1 is SGHVS and CDR2 is FNYEAQ. CDR3 loop: CASSLRRDTEAFF. Here the CDR3 DNA reads TGTGCCAGCAGCTTACGACGGGACACTGAAGCTTTCTTT.